The next 23 T cell receptor beta chains were all read from a single sample in a study of human T cells and chemical hapten exposure. TCRdb processed the RACE reads anew with MiXCR; each CDR3 protein has one entry. The sample consists of 95,000 or so distinct CDR3 sequences, over 10% of them appearing once. Indicated time point: patch test 2, 6 weeks after DPC sensitization. The treatment: therapeutic diphenylcyclopropenone sensitization with weekly scalp DPC. The sample here was whole blood, taken in connection with sensitization to the hapten diphenylcyclopropenone (DPC). The receptors originated from a woman in her forties with alopecia areata. Some clones in this sample may be carry-over from other donors' samples.

At least ten counts were recorded for this clonotype. The gene calls are TRBV12-3 or TRBV12-4 and TRBJ1-5; D remains ambiguous. Trimming pared 5 bases from V and 3 bases from J, leaving 11 bases between. The CDR3 runs 14 residues. In DNA, the CDR3 is TGTGCCAGCAGTGACCGCAGGTTCAATCAGCCCCAGCATTTT. The encoded protein is CASSDRRFNQPQHF.

This clonotype was detected many times. The chain recombines TRBV29-1 with TRBJ2-5, with D hard to call. The CDR3 sequence is 14 residues long. CDR1 SQVTM and CDR2 ANQGSEA come from the germline V gene. V was clipped by 3 bases and J by 2 bases, with 13 bases between them. The CDR3 loop is CSVDRPGIQETQYF. CDR3 DNA: TGCAGCGTTGATCGGCCAGGTATACAAGAGACCCAGTACTTC.

This clonotype was seen a handful of times. The gene calls are TRBV19 and TRBJ2-3; D perhaps matches TRBD1 (7 bases). The V end lost 4 bases, the J end lost 4 bases, and 18 bases lay between the germline ends. The CDR3 consists of 16 residues. Per the germline V gene, CDR1 is LNHDA and CDR2 is SQIVND (reference sequence). CDR3: CASSTRQGGKADTQYF. CDR3 nucleotide sequence: TGTGCCAGTAGTACCCGACAGGGCGGGAAAGCAGATACGCAGTATTTT. Looking up the rest from reference TRBV19 and TRBJ2-3 gives the full variable domain: DGGITQSPKYLFRKEGQNVTLSCEQNLNHDAMYWYRQDPGQGLRLIYYSQIVNDFQKGDIAEGYSVSREKKESFPLTVTSAQKNPTAFYLCASSTRQGGKADTQYFGPGTRLTVL.

In its sample, this clonotype was seen a few times. V and J are TRBV20-1 and TRBJ1-3, with unresolved D. The CDR3 has 14 amino acids. The germline V and J ends were trimmed by 2 bases and 0 bases, with 8 bases remaining between them. Germline CDR1 is DFQATT and CDR2 is SNEGSKA (reference sequence). The CDR3 spells CSARMGNSGNTIYF. CDR3 in DNA: TGCAGTGCTAGAATGGGGAACTCTGGAAACACCATATATTTT.

This clonotype was seen ten or more times. This sequence joins TRBV28 and TRBJ2-1, with 9 bases lining up with TRBD2. V lost 7 bases, J lost 10 bases, and 17 bases stayed unmatched. CDR1 is MDHEN, CDR2 SYDVKM, per germline. The CDR3 loop spans 16 amino acids. The DNA of the CDR3 is TGTGCCAGCACCCCGCCCCGGGCGGGAGGGCCAAAGGAGCAGTTCTTC. As protein: CASTPPRAGGPKEQFF.

The chain combines TRBV6-5 with TRBJ2-1, with 9 bases identical to TRBD1. The CDR3 sequence is 14 residues long. Trimming cost V 7 bases and J 9 bases; bases outside gene matches: 10. Looked up from germline, CDR1 is MNHEY and CDR2 is SVGAGI. The CDR3 sequence: CASNTGGAGGEQFF. The CDR3 DNA follows: TGTGCCAGCAATACAGGGGGCGCTGGAGGTGAGCAGTTCTTC.

The CDR3, as DNA: TGTGCCAGCAGTGTAAACAGGGGGCCCTACGAGCAGTACTTC. Translation gives CASSVNRGPYEQYF. The chain carries TRBV27 and TRBJ2-7, with TRBD1 matching over 9 bases. This CDR3 has 14 amino acids. Trimming at V came to 5 bases and at J to 2 bases, leaving 4 bases not matched to a gene. From germline, CDR1 is MNHEY and CDR2 SMNVEV (reference sequence).

This clonotype was seen just once. Since a much larger clone is just one base distant, this may be a read error. The rearrangement joins TRBV7-2 to TRBJ1-5, with D unresolved. The CDR3 sequence is 14 residues long. CDR1 is SGHTA and CDR2 is FQGNSA in the germline V gene. Trimming cost V 0 bases and J 0 bases, with 3 bases left between them. CDR3 nucleotide sequence: TGTGCCAGCAGCTTAGCCTATAGCAATCAGCCCCAGCATTTT. Its translation: CASSLAYSNQPQHF.

This clonotype came up many times. The chain couples TRBV20-1 to TRBJ2-7, with 12 bases aligning to TRBD2. J lost 8 bases, V lost 6 bases, and 17 bases had no gene match. The CDR3 is made up of 16 amino acids. CDR1 and CDR2 (germline): DFQATT, SNEGSKA (reference sequence). CDR3 loop: CSAASPTSGRTTQQYF. The CDR3 coding sequence is TGCAGTGCCGCCAGCCCTACTAGCGGGAGGACCACACAGCAGTACTTC.

This clonotype has a handful of counts. This chain uses TRBV6-6 with TRBJ1-6, with 12 bases that match TRBD1. V gave up 8 bases and J gave up 5 bases; unmatched junction bases: 10. Per germline, CDR1 MNHNY and CDR2 SVGAGI (reference sequence). This CDR3 spans 17 amino acids. The CDR3 region is CASCEKGQGANNSPLHF. The CDR3 nucleotides are TGTGCCAGCTGCGAGAAGGGACAGGGGGCCAATAATTCACCCCTCCACTTT.

Here the CDR3 reads CASRLDSSYNEQFF. In DNA, the CDR3 is TGTGCCAGCAGACTCGACAGTTCCTACAATGAGCAGTTCTTC. The chain employs TRBV11-2 and TRBJ2-1, with D possibly being TRBD1 (5 bases). Trimming cost V 6 bases and J 1 base, with 10 bases left between them. CDR3 size: 14 residues. Germline V gene data show CDR1 as SGHAT and CDR2 as FQNNGV.

The table lists this clonotype with a few counts. V gene TRBV20-1 combines with J gene TRBJ2-2; D remains ambiguous. Germline values: CDR1 DFQATT, CDR2 SNEGSKA (reference sequence). The CDR3 totals 13 residues. Trimming cost V 3 bases and J 3 bases, with 8 bases left between them. The DNA for the CDR3 is TGCAGTGCTAGGGACCTCTACACCGGGGAGCTGTTTTTT. Translation gives CSARDLYTGELFF.

A few counts support this clonotype. The chain employs TRBV6-4 and TRBJ2-3; 9 bases agree with TRBD2. Germline V gene data show CDR1 as MRHNA and CDR2 as SNTAGT. The junction had 4 bases not matched to a gene; V was cut back by 3 bases and J by 3 bases. The CDR3 loop spans 15 amino acids. The CDR3 region is CASSETSGGTDTQYF. DNA of the CDR3: TGTGCCAGCAGTGAGACTAGCGGAGGTACAGATACGCAGTATTTT.

At least ten counts were recorded for this clonotype. The chain is built from TRBV2 and TRBJ1-1; tentatively, D is TRBD1 (6 bases). CDR1 SNHLY and CDR2 FYNNEI come from the germline V gene. CDR3 length: 18 amino acids. V lost 6 bases and J lost 0, with 23 bases in between. DNA for the CDR3: TGTGCCAGCAGGAGTGGGAAACAGGGCCTTTCCATGAACACTGAAGCTTTCTTT. This translates into CASRSGKQGLSMNTEAFF.

The chain recombines TRBV5-1 with TRBJ2-7; weak D call: TRBD1 (5 bases). The CDR3 is 14 amino acids. From germline, CDR1 is SGHRS and CDR2 YFSETQ. V lost 3 bases, J lost 2 bases, and 12 bases lay in between. The CDR3 DNA is TGCGCCAGCAGCTCAAGGGCAGGGACCTACGAGCAGTACTTC. This encodes CASSSRAGTYEQYF.

This chain links TRBV2 with TRBJ1-1; perhaps TRBD1 as D (5 bases). Deletions cut 4 bases from V and 1 base from J, with 7 bases between. The CDR3 is 13 residues long. Per germline, CDR1 SNHLY and CDR2 FYNNEI. The DNA of the CDR3 is TGTGCCAGCAGTGGACAGAGGAACACTGAAGCTTTCTTT. It codes for CASSGQRNTEAFF.

Written as DNA, the CDR3 is TGTGCCACCAAAATAGACAGCAACACCGGGGAGCTGTTTTTT. Amino acid sequence: CATKIDSNTGELFF. This chain joins TRBV2 and TRBJ2-2, with a possible D match to TRBD1 (5 bases). CDR1 and CDR2 (germline): SNHLY, FYNNEI. V lost 10 bases and J lost 2, with 14 bases in between. CDR3 size: 14 residues.

This clonotype was seen a few times. The rearrangement joins TRBV11-2 to TRBJ2-1, with 11 bases identical to TRBD2. This CDR3 spans 20 amino acids. V dropped 1 base and J dropped 3; count of bases not matched to a gene: 14. Germline assignment: CDR1 SGHAT and CDR2 FQNNGV. The CDR3, as DNA: TGTGCCAGCAGCTTAGGAGTGGGGACTAGCGGAACGTCGTTCTACAATGAGCAGTTCTTC. This translates into CASSLGVGTSGTSFYNEQFF.

This chain connects TRBV28 to TRBJ2-7; D gene unclear. CDR1 is MDHEN, CDR2 SYDVKM, per germline. V was clipped by 5 bases and J by 4 bases, with 9 bases between them. There are 12 residues in the CDR3. CDR3 sequence reads: CASSVYSYEQYF. In nucleotides, the CDR3 is TGTGCCAGCAGTGTCTATTCGTACGAGCAGTACTTC.

On this clonotype: Given a much more abundant clone one base away, this may be a read error. V gene TRBV11-2 combines with J gene TRBJ1-6; possible D gene TRBD1, 5 bases. CDR3 size: 16 residues. Between the trimmed V and J ends, which lost 1 base and 10 bases, there was a span of 17 bases. Per the germline V gene, CDR1 is SGHAT and CDR2 is FQNNGV. The CDR3 loop is CASSLGTGTLMSPLHF. For the CDR3, the DNA is TGTGCCAGCAGCTTAGGGACCGGGACTCTGATGTCACCCCTCCACTTT.

This clonotype has just a few counts. This chain joins TRBV6-2 or TRBV6-3 and TRBJ2-1; no firm D call. Per the germline V gene, CDR1 is MNHEY and CDR2 is SVGEGT. CDR3 length: 15 residues. Trimming left V 0 bases short and J 0 bases short, with 6 bases between. The CDR3 sequence: CASSYSPGSYNEQFF. The DNA of the CDR3 is TGTGCCAGCAGTTACTCGCCCGGCTCCTACAATGAGCAGTTCTTC.

The rearrangement uses TRBV12-3 or TRBV12-4 and TRBJ1-3; D gene uncertain. Trimming removed 4 bases from V and 7 bases from J, with 5 bases in between. This CDR3 has 11 residues. The CDR3 here is CASSSSNTIYF. CDR3 coding DNA: TGTGCCAGCAGTTCGAGTAACACCATATATTTT.

The rearrangement uses TRBV7-8 and TRBJ2-1; 8 positions match TRBD1. The V and J ends lost 3 bases and 2 bases, in that order; junction bases with no gene match: 6. The CDR3 sequence is 16 residues long. Germline values: CDR1 SGHVS, CDR2 FQNEAQ. CDR3 DNA: TGTGCCAGCAGCTTCCGGACAGGGAGAACCTACAATGAGCAGTTCTTC. It encodes CASSFRTGRTYNEQFF.